Reported below is one T cell receptor (beta chain). The sample originates from a study of shared clonotypes between healthy human individuals. Between the trimmed V and J ends, which lost 4 bases and 1 base, there was a span of 6 bases. Germline-derived CDR1 and CDR2 are SEHNR and FQNEAQ (reference sequence). This CDR3 is built from 13 residues. Profiling relied on immunoSEQ multiplex PCR, and the TCRdb table lists in-frame clones only, not all of them. The sample yields hundreds of thousands of clones, 72% seen once. This receptor was identified in a woman in her 30s in good health. The chain is built from TRBV7-9 and TRBJ2-3, with no clear D. The sequencing input was memory CD4+ T cells sorted from blood. Regarding subset: CD45RA-negative fraction. CDR3 protein: CASSYTGTDTQYF. In nucleotides, the CDR3 is TGTGCCAGCAGCTATACGGGCACAGATACGCAGTATTTT.